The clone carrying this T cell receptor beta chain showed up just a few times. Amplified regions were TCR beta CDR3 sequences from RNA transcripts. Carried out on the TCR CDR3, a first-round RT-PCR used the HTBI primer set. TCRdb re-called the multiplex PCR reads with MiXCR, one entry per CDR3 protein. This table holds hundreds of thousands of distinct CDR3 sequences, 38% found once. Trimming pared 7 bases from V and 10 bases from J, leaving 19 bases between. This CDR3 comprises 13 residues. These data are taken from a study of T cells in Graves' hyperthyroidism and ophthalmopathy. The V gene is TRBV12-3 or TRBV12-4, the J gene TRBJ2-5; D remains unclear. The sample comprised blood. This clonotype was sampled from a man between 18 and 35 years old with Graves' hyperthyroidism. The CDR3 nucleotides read TGTGCCAGCAAATCGGACGGACGCGTATACCAGTACTTC. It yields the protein CASKSDGRVYQYF.